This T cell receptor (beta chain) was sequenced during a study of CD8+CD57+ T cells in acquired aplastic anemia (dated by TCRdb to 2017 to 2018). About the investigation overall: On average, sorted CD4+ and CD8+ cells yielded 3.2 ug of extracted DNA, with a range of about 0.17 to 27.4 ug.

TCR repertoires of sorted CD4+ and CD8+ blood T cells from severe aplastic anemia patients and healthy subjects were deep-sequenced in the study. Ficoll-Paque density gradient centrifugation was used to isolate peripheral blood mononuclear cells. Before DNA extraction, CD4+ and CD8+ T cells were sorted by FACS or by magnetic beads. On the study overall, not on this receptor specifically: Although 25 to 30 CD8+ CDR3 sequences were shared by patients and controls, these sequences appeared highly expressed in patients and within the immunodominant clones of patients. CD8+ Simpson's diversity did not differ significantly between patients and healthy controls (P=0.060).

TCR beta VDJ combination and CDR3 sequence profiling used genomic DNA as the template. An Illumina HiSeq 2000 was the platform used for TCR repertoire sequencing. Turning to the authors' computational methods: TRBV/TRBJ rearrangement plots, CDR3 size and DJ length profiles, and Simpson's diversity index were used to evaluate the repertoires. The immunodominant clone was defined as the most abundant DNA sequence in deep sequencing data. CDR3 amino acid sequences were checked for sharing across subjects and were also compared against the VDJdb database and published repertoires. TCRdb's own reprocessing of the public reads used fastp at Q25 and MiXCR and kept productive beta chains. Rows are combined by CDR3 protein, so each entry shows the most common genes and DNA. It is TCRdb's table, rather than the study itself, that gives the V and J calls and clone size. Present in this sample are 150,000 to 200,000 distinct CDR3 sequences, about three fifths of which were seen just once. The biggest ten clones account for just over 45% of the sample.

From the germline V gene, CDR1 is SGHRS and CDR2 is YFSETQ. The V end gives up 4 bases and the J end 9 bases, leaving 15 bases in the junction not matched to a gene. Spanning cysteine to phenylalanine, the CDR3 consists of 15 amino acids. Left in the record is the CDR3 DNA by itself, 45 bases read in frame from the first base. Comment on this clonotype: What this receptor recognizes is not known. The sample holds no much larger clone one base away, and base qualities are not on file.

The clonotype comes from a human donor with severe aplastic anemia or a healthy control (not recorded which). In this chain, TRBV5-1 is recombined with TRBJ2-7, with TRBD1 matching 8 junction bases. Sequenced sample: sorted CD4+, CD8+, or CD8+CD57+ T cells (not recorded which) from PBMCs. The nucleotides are TGCGCCAGCAGCCCCCGGGGACAGGCCTCCGAGGGGCAGTACTTC. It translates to CASSPRGQASEGQYF.